The 27 T cell receptor beta chains reported below all come from one sample, sequenced in a study of CD8 T cells in ankylosing spondylitis (dated by TCRdb to between 2016 and 2019). Library preparation used 5' RACE. Sequencing was carried out with an Illumina HiSeq 2500. Using fastp at Q25 and MiXCR, TCRdb reprocessed the public reads and kept productive beta chains. Identical CDR3 proteins give one entry, which carries the most common genes and DNA. This sample holds some 250,000 distinct CDR3 sequences; 9.5% to 12% were observed only once. The biggest ten clones account for around 6.5% of the sample. Sequences were obtained from blood, either unsorted or a sorted T cell fraction (not recorded which). These receptors were obtained from a male donor with ankylosing spondylitis or in good health (not recorded which).

This clonotype was observed many times. This chain joins TRBV20-1 and TRBJ2-7; TRBD1 aligns across 9 bases. V lost 4 bases and J lost 5; bases outside the gene matches: 6. Germline loops: CDR1 DFQATT, CDR2 SNEGSKA (reference sequence). The CDR3 length is 13 residues. In nucleotides, the CDR3 is TGCAGTGCTACCGGGACAGGGTCCCACGAGCAGTACTTC. Amino acid sequence: CSATGTGSHEQYF.

The table lists this clonotype with many counts. The rearrangement joins TRBV9 to TRBJ2-5, with 12 bases aligning to TRBD1. Germline CDR1 SGDLS, CDR2 YYNGEE. V gave up 3 bases and J gave up 4 bases; unmatched junction bases: 4. The CDR3 extends over 15 amino acids. CDR3 amino acids: CASSAPGQGAETQYF. The CDR3 nucleotides are TGTGCCAGCAGCGCCCCGGGACAGGGGGCAGAGACCCAGTACTTC.

This rearrangement joins TRBV3-1 to TRBJ2-2, with D possibly matching TRBD2 (6 bases). In germline, CDR1 is LGHDT, CDR2 YNNKEL (reference sequence). V lost 4 bases and J 6 bases, leaving 12 bases between the germline ends. This CDR3 comprises 14 residues. CDR3 DNA sequence: TGTGCCAGCAGCCCCCTCACTAGCCCCGGGGAGCTGTTTTTT. Its protein product is CASSPLTSPGELFF.

At least ten counts were recorded for this clonotype. The rearrangement uses TRBV20-1 and TRBJ2-3; TRBD1 or TRBD2 may be the D gene (6 bases each). Germline CDR1 is DFQATT and CDR2 is SNEGSKA (reference sequence). The germline V and J ends were trimmed by 6 bases and 1 base, with 17 bases remaining between them. The CDR3 consists of 15 residues. CDR3 nucleotides: TGCAGTGCCCCCATCGGGGGCCGGGGCACAGATACGCAGTATTTT. This codes for CSAPIGGRGTDTQYF.

This clonotype was seen at least ten times. The rearrangement joins TRBV9 to TRBJ2-7; the D call may be TRBD1 or TRBD2 (5 bases each). Trimming took off 3 bases at V and 7 bases at J, with 20 bases between the two ends. Germline V gives CDR1 SGDLS, CDR2 YYNGEE. This CDR3 spans 15 amino acids. Written as DNA, the CDR3 is TGTGCCAGCAGCGCATCCTGGGGCCTAACGGGGGAGCAGTACTTC. Translated: CASSASWGLTGEQYF.

This clonotype was detected many times. V and J are TRBV5-1 and TRBJ1-1, with a tentative D call TRBD1 (5 bases). This CDR3 is built from 14 residues. V shed 1 base and J shed 4 bases, with 11 bases lying between them. The germline CDR1 and CDR2 sequences are SGHRS and YFSETQ. CDR3 residues: CASSLRGRGTEAFF. CDR3 sequence (DNA): TGCGCCAGCAGCTTGAGGGGTCGAGGCACTGAAGCTTTCTTT.

The sample holds many counts of this clonotype. The chain employs TRBV29-1 and TRBJ2-1; 10 bases are a match to TRBD2. Germline CDR1 is SQVTM and CDR2 is ANQGSEA. The CDR3 sequence is 18 residues long. V dropped 6 bases and J dropped 5; count of bases not matched to a gene: 19. CDR3 sequence (DNA): TGCAGCGTGAGGGGAGGGAGGCTAGCGGGAGAGCGTAACAATGAGCAGTTCTTC. Encoded protein: CSVRGGRLAGERNNEQFF.

This chain connects TRBV29-1 to TRBJ2-5; D unclear. Germline CDR1 SQVTM, CDR2 ANQGSEA. The ends were cut back, 5 bases at V and 4 bases at J, with 5 bases in the middle. The CDR3 totals 10 residues. The CDR3 DNA is TGCAGCGTTCTGGGAGAGACCCAGTACTTC. Its translation is CSVLGETQYF.

This clonotype has a count of ten or more. The gene calls are TRBV5-1 and TRBJ1-5, with a possible D match to TRBD1 (5 bases). This CDR3 has 14 residues. The V gene's germline CDR1 is SGHRS and CDR2 YFSETQ. The V gene lost 6 bases and the J gene lost 5 bases, with 15 bases spanning the gap. The CDR3 region is CASTLGHSDQPQHF. The CDR3 DNA sequence: TGCGCCAGCACCCTGGGGCACAGTGATCAGCCCCAGCATTTT.

The genes are TRBV11-1 and TRBJ1-3, with TRBD1 as a possible D gene (6 bases). CDR3 size: 13 residues. Germline CDR1 is SGHAT and CDR2 is FQDESV (reference sequence). The V end was cut by 8 bases, the J end by 4 bases, with 12 bases between. Here the CDR3 DNA reads TGTGCCAGCTCGGACAGCGACGGAAACACCATATATTTT. This translates into CASSDSDGNTIYF.

In this sample, this clonotype turned up many times. The chain couples TRBV12-3 or TRBV12-4 to TRBJ2-1; possibly TRBD1 for D (6 bases). The CDR3 runs to 15 residues. V was clipped by 3 bases and J by 3 bases, with 12 bases between them. CDR3 sequence (DNA): TGTGCCAGCAGTTTCACAGCAGGGGACTACAATGAGCAGTTCTTC. It yields the protein CASSFTAGDYNEQFF.

This clonotype has only a few counts. V is TRBV2 and J is TRBJ2-1; tentatively, D is TRBD1 or TRBD2 (5 bases each). Germline V CDR1 and CDR2: SNHLY, FYNNEI. V was cut by 3 bases and J by 1 base, with 10 bases left in between. The CDR3 is 15 amino acids. The CDR3 nucleotides read TGTGCCAGCAGTGAGGAAGAGGGGTCCTACAATGAGCAGTTCTTC. It specifies CASSEEEGSYNEQFF.

The chain carries TRBV28 and TRBJ1-2; 9 nucleotides match TRBD1. CDR3 size: 15 residues. Germline V gives CDR1 MDHEN, CDR2 SYDVKM. The junction had 2 bases not matched to a gene; V was cut back by 1 base and J by 2 bases. For the CDR3, the DNA is TGTGCCAGCAGTTTATTTACAGGGGGCAACTATGGCTACACCTTC. Translation gives CASSLFTGGNYGYTF.

The genes are TRBV27 and TRBJ1-1; D is uncertain. The germline CDR1 and CDR2 sequences are MNHEY and SMNVEV (reference sequence). The CDR3 loop spans 13 amino acids. Trimming removed 1 base at V and 6 bases at J, with 9 bases between. This CDR3 reads CASSLYRLAEAFF. In DNA, the CDR3 is TGTGCCAGCAGTTTATACCGTCTTGCTGAAGCTTTCTTT.

V usage is TRBV12-3 or TRBV12-4 and J usage is TRBJ2-2, with 9 bases that match TRBD1. V shed 5 bases, J shed 5 bases, and the junction held 12 bases outside the gene matches. The CDR3 extends over 17 amino acids. CDR3 region: CASSPGGGQGWTGELFF. The CDR3 DNA sequence: TGTGCCAGCAGTCCCGGCGGGGGACAGGGCTGGACCGGGGAGCTGTTTTTT.

There are many counts of this clonotype. This sequence joins TRBV21-1 and TRBJ2-5; the table's D call, TRBD2, was not checked against the DNA. TRBV21-1 is a pseudogene locus. This CDR3 spans 17 amino acids. CDR3 nucleotides: TGTGCCAGCACGCCTGCCTCCAGCGGGGAGTTTCAGGAGACCCAGTACTTC. Amino acids: CASTPASSGEFQETQYF.

The chain recombines TRBV19 with TRBJ2-5; 12 nucleotides match TRBD2. Germline CDR1 reads LNHDA; CDR2 reads SQIVND (reference sequence). Trimming at V came to 5 bases and at J to 6 bases, leaving 7 bases not matched to a gene. The CDR3 loop spans 15 amino acids. The CDR3 DNA sequence: TGTGCCAGTAGTGTCGAGACTAGCGGGAGAAAGACCCAGTACTTC. This gives the protein CASSVETSGRKTQYF.

This clonotype was observed a few times. V usage is TRBV10-3 and J usage is TRBJ2-1; possibly TRBD2 for D (5 bases). Per the germline V gene, CDR1 is ENHRY and CDR2 is SYGVKD. CDR3 size: 11 residues. V was cut by 6 bases and J by 10 bases, with 10 bases left in between. This CDR3 is CAIRGGEEQFF. The CDR3 DNA reads as TGTGCCATCAGGGGTGGGGAGGAGCAGTTCTTC.

This clonotype occurred many times. The chain employs TRBV28 and TRBJ2-7; TRBD2 is a possible D gene (5 bases). There are 11 residues in the CDR3. Germline V gives CDR1 MDHEN, CDR2 SYDVKM. Trimming left V 5 bases short and J 6 bases short, with 8 bases between. As DNA, the CDR3 is TGTGCCAGCAGTGAGGGTGGCGAGCAGTACTTC. The encoded protein is CASSEGGEQYF.

The chain combines TRBV11-2 with TRBJ2-2; 7 bases are a match to TRBD2. V lost 1 base to trimming and J lost 1 base; unmatched junction nucleotides: 3. The CDR3 has 16 amino acids. The germline gives CDR1 SGHAT, CDR2 FQNNGV. The CDR3 sequence is CASSLGLAENTGELFF. CDR3 coding DNA: TGTGCCAGCAGCTTAGGGCTAGCGGAGAACACCGGGGAGCTGTTTTTT.

The rearrangement joins TRBV12-3 or TRBV12-4 to TRBJ2-5, with a tentative D call TRBD2 (6 bases). The V end was cut by 7 bases, the J end by 3 bases, with 15 bases between. There are 14 residues in the CDR3. The CDR3 DNA is TGTGCCAGCACCGCGGGGACCGATGAAGAGACCCAGTACTTC. Translation gives CASTAGTDEETQYF.

This clonotype was observed many times. V gene TRBV12-3 or TRBV12-4 combines with J gene TRBJ2-3; 7 bases align to TRBD1. The CDR3 length is 17 residues. V trimming: 5 bases; J trimming: 4 bases; junction bases outside the gene matches: 15. CDR3 coding DNA: TGTGCCAGCAGTCTCGGACAGGCCGTAGATAGCCCAGATACGCAGTATTTT. It codes for CASSLGQAVDSPDTQYF.

The V gene is TRBV7-9, the J gene TRBJ2-4, with D possibly matching TRBD1 (6 bases). V lost 5 bases to trimming and J lost 0 bases, with 17 bases between them. CDR3 length: 17 residues. CDR1 is SEHNR, CDR2 FQNEAQ, per germline (reference sequence). CDR3 residues: CASSILPGQIAKNIQYF. For the CDR3, the DNA is TGTGCCAGCAGCATACTCCCAGGACAGATAGCCAAAAACATTCAGTACTTC. Based on the CDR3 plus reference TRBV7-9 and TRBJ2-4, the full variable domain is DTGVSQNPRHKITKRGQNVTFRCDPISEHNRLYWYRQTLGQGPEFLTYFQNEAQLEKSRLLSDRFSAERPKGSFSTLEIQRTEQGDSAMYLCASSILPGQIAKNIQYFGAGTRLSVL.

This clonotype was seen ten or more times. The J gene is TRBJ2-1, the V gene TRBV12-3 or TRBV12-4; 12 positions match TRBD2. This CDR3 spans 20 amino acids. The junction had 17 bases not matched to a gene; V was cut back by 8 bases and J by 0 bases. DNA for the CDR3: TGTGCCAGCTGTGGACTAGCGGGGCTAGGGCAACCCAGCTCCTACAATGAGCAGTTCTTC. Protein: CASCGLAGLGQPSSYNEQFF.

This clonotype was seen only a few times. The chain joins TRBV5-1 to TRBJ2-2, with 7 bases lining up with TRBD1. CDR3 length: 17 residues. CDR1 is SGHRS and CDR2 is YFSETQ in the germline V gene. V dropped 4 bases and J dropped 0; count of bases not matched to a gene: 9. CDR3 nucleotide sequence: TGCGCCAGCAGCCCATCCCGGGACAGAGCGAACACCGGGGAGCTGTTTTTT. This sequence encodes CASSPSRDRANTGELFF.

The chain carries TRBV28 and TRBJ2-3; D unclear. This CDR3 has 14 residues. Trimming removed 6 bases at V and 0 bases at J, with 10 bases between. Germline V gene lookup returns CDR1 MDHEN and CDR2 SYDVKM. Written as DNA, the CDR3 is TGTGCCAGCAGCCAAGAACCGAGCACAGATACGCAGTATTTT. This translates into CASSQEPSTDTQYF.

Ten or more counts support this clonotype. This chain uses TRBV6-5 with TRBJ1-2, with a tentative D call TRBD1 (6 bases). CDR1 and CDR2 (germline): MNHEY, SVGAGI. This CDR3 spans 12 amino acids. Between the trimmed V and J ends, which lost 10 bases and 8 bases, there was a span of 17 bases. The DNA of the CDR3 is TGTGCCACCCAGTGGGGGGGCAACGGCTACACCTTC. Amino acid sequence: CATQWGGNGYTF.